The present T cell receptor (beta chain) was sequenced within a study of T cells after posttransplantation cyclophosphamide. Germline V lookup: CDR1 MDHEN, CDR2 SYDVKM. The V and J ends lost 2 bases and 0 bases respectively, with 10 bases between them. CDR3 length equals 16 residues. Libraries were prepared by immunoSEQ multiplex PCR; TCRdb keeps only in-frame clonotypes and omits some of them. The sample lists about 32,000 clones, 85% to 95% occurring once. Notes on this clone: Its antigen is undetermined.

Study observations and caveats: Tissue-infiltrating T cells from skin or gut overlapped little with blood T cells.

Cells defined as naive were viable CD3+CD4+ or CD3+CD8+ and CCR7+CD45RA+CD45RO-CD95-CD27+CD28+. Peripheral blood was collected from the related graft donor on the marrow donation day. The sequencing sample was made of naive CD4+ T cells sorted from PBMCs. This chain connects TRBV28 to TRBJ1-4; D call uncertain. The source of this sequence is a woman aged 55 to 70 in good health, CMV-negative, and a related stem cell transplant donor. CDR3 in DNA: TGTGCCAGCAGTTTAACAGACGTCACAACTAATGAAAAACTGTTTTTT. This codes for CASSLTDVTTNEKLFF. The full variable domain, in which reference TRBV28 and TRBJ1-4 provide the parts outside the CDR3, is DVKVTQSSRYLVKRTGEKVFLECVQDMDHENMFWYRQDPGLGLRLIYFSYDVKMKEKGDIPEGYSVSREKKERFSLILESASTNQTSMYLCASSLTDVTTNEKLFFGSGTQLSVL.